The clone carrying this TCR beta chain occurred a few times. Antigen unknown. The data are from a study of vaccination and CD4 T cells after COVID-19. With the Oncomine TCR Beta short-read assay, DNA from cultured CD4+ T cells was sequenced. Once CD4+ T cells had been cultured, genomic DNA was extracted from them. From the PCR reads, TCRdb called clonotypes with MiXCR, one entry per CDR3 protein. The top ten hold about 16% of the sample, which has over 15,000 distinct CDR3 sequences, about half seen once. The germline V gene encodes CDR1 SGHTA and CDR2 FQGNSA. The CDR3 spans 14 residues. V was pared by 5 bases and J by 6 bases, with 14 bases between. Specified treatment: roughly 11-day PBMC culture with coronavirus spike peptide pools or control peptides (ViraFEST assay). Per-well cultures of approximately 2.1 million PBMCs received 9 to 10 IU/ml IL-2 and 10 ug/ml peptide pools. Findings and limits, study-wide: 304 of 307 vaccine-specific clones from convalescent patients were spike mono-reactive. Convalescent patients' median share of reactive clones seen only post-vaccination was 85% to 90%.

The sample in question was CD4+ T cells from blood, cultured in vitro, obtained before SARS-CoV-2 vaccination. The rearrangement links TRBV7-2 to TRBJ2-4; D perhaps matches TRBD2 (5 bases). The origin of this receptor is a human donor who had recovered from COVID-19. The CDR3 DNA follows: TGTGCCAGCAGCCCTAACGTGGGAGCAAACATTCAGTACTTC. Its protein is CASSPNVGANIQYF. Filled out from reference TRBV7-2 and TRBJ2-4, the complete variable domain reads GAGVSQSPSNKVTEKGKDVELRCDPISGHTALYWYRQSLGQGLEFLIYFQGNSAPDKSGLPSDRFSAERTGGSVSTLTIQRTQQEDSAVYLCASSPNVGANIQYFGAGTRLSVL.